This TCR beta chain was documented in a study of monozygotic twins with cystic fibrosis. Overall study results and limits: Monozygotic CF twin pairs shared significantly more nucleotide-identical clonotypes than unrelated CF individuals did.

With regard to this clone: Its target is not known.

Measured with immunoSEQ multiplex PCR; TCRdb has only the in-frame clones, and not every one. The table shows 25,000 to 40,000 clones, with 95% to 98% occurring only once. The V and J ends lost 1 base and 5 bases respectively, with 5 bases between them. This CDR3 has 12 residues. The V gene's germline CDR1 is SEHNR and CDR2 FQNEAQ (reference sequence). The chain uses TRBV7-9 and TRBJ2-5; D call uncertain. The sample taken for sequencing was blood. This clonotype was sampled from a girl aged 2 to 10 with cystic fibrosis. In DNA, the CDR3 is TGTGCCAGCAGCTTAGGAGCCGAGACCCAGTACTTC. Protein sequence: CASSLGAETQYF.